A single sample gave rise to the 29 T cell receptor beta chains below, sequenced in a study of OX40 agonist ivuxolimab in advanced cancers. Only in-frame clones appear in the TCRdb table, and some are missing; sequencing was by immunoSEQ multiplex PCR. The repertoire consists of more than 70,000 clones, with less than 95% occurring once and the leading ten covering around 1.5%. The sample consisted of CD4+ or CD8+ T cells sorted from blood, taken in a trial of the OX40 agonist ivuxolimab. The receptors originated from an adult with an advanced solid tumor such as melanoma, head and neck, liver or kidney cancer.

This clone was seen a few times. V is TRBV7-9 and J is TRBJ1-2; D not resolved. The germline V and J ends were trimmed by 5 bases and 8 bases, with 9 bases remaining between them. The CDR3 is 11 residues long. Per germline, CDR1 SEHNR and CDR2 FQNEAQ (reference sequence). CDR3 sequence reads: CASSPQRGYTF. CDR3 bases: TGTGCCAGCAGCCCGCAACGAGGCTACACCTTC.

The V call is TRBV10-2, the J call TRBJ1-5; D possibly corresponds to TRBD1 (6 bases). The V end lost 4 bases, the J end lost 5 bases, and 12 bases lay between the germline ends. Germline loops: CDR1 WSHSY, CDR2 SAAADI. The CDR3 loop spans 14 amino acids. The CDR3 region has the DNA TGCGCCAGCAGTGTCCCGGGGGCCCATCAGCCCCAGCATTTT. This sequence encodes CASSVPGAHQPQHF.

The rearrangement links TRBV7-2 to TRBJ2-5; perhaps TRBD1 as D (6 bases). Germline V gene lookup returns CDR1 SGHTA and CDR2 FQGNSA. V was pared by 1 base and J by 7 bases, with 16 bases between. CDR3 length equals 15 residues. As DNA, the CDR3 is TGTGCCAGCAGCTTAGGACAGCCAGGGGTCCCGACCCAGTACTTC. It encodes CASSLGQPGVPTQYF.

This chain uses TRBV30 with TRBJ2-7, with 9 positions matching TRBD2. Germline CDR1 and CDR2: GTSNPN and SVGIG (reference sequence). J was trimmed by 5 bases and V by 3 bases; bases with no gene match: 26. The CDR3 is 20 residues long. The CDR3 region is CAWSGARGTSGPRQFHEQYF. CDR3 DNA: TGTGCCTGGAGCGGGGCCAGGGGTACTAGCGGGCCGCGGCAGTTCCACGAGCAGTACTTC.

The CDR3 bases are TGTGCCAGCAGCAAGACAGGGGGCCAAGAGACCCAGTACTTC. Its protein is CASSKTGGQETQYF. The rearrangement joins TRBV11-3 to TRBJ2-5; 9 bases line up with TRBD1. CDR1 is SGHNT and CDR2 is YENEEA in the germline V gene. This CDR3 contains 14 residues. V gave up 5 bases and J gave up 1 base; unmatched junction bases: 2.

This sequence joins TRBV19 and TRBJ2-2; no reliable D call. Germline values: CDR1 LNHDA, CDR2 SQIVND (reference sequence). This CDR3 spans 13 amino acids. V was pared by 10 bases and J by 5 bases, with 14 bases between. CDR3 loop: CATQIRATGELFF. CDR3 DNA: TGTGCCACTCAAATTAGGGCTACCGGGGAGCTGTTTTTT. The full variable domain, in which reference TRBV19 and TRBJ2-2 provide the parts outside the CDR3, is DGGITQSPKYLFRKEGQNVTLSCEQNLNHDAMYWYRQDPGQGLRLIYYSQIVNDFQKGDIAEGYSVSREKKESFPLTVTSAQKNPTAFYLCATQIRATGELFFGEGSRLTVL.

The V gene is TRBV18, the J gene TRBJ2-3; D gene ambiguous. CDR1 is KGHSH, CDR2 LQKENI, per germline. There are 13 residues in the CDR3. V was trimmed by 1 base and J by 5 bases, leaving 7 bases between them. This chain's CDR3 is CASSPQPQDTQYF. The CDR3 nucleotides read TGTGCCAGCTCACCACAACCGCAAGATACGCAGTATTTT.

The chain combines TRBV27 with TRBJ2-3, with unresolved D. CDR1 and CDR2 from the germline V gene are MNHEY and SMNVEV (reference sequence). This CDR3 comprises 15 residues. With 2 bases removed from V and 0 bases from J, the gap between germline ends came to 9 bases. The chain's CDR3 is CASSLLLTSTDTQYF. The CDR3 region has the DNA TGTGCCAGCAGTTTACTACTCACTAGCACAGATACGCAGTATTTT.

V gene TRBV29-1 combines with J gene TRBJ2-5; possible D gene TRBD1, 6 bases. Germline V gene lookup returns CDR1 SQVTM and CDR2 ANQGSEA. CDR3 length: 12 amino acids. The V end lost 3 bases, the J end lost 4 bases, and 9 bases lay between the germline ends. The CDR3 reads CSVDRGSETQYF. Written as DNA, the CDR3 is TGCAGCGTTGACAGGGGATCAGAGACCCAGTACTTC.

CDR3 region: CASNTGSLSYEQYF. The CDR3 DNA follows: TGTGCCAGCAATACAGGGAGCCTATCCTACGAGCAGTACTTC. The genes are TRBV6-1 and TRBJ2-7; tentative D call: TRBD1 (6 bases). V lost 7 bases, J lost 1 base, and 14 bases lay in between. The CDR3 has 14 amino acids. Germline values: CDR1 MNHNS, CDR2 SASEGT.

The chain carries TRBV28 and TRBJ2-7, with 8 bases identical to TRBD1. Germline V gene sequence: CDR1 MDHEN, CDR2 SYDVKM. V gave up 6 bases and J gave up 5 bases; unmatched junction bases: 12. The CDR3 covers 15 residues. This CDR3 is CASSRGQGYTNEQYF. In nucleotides, the CDR3 is TGTGCCAGCAGCCGTGGACAGGGATACACCAACGAGCAGTACTTC.

The chain links TRBV5-1 to TRBJ2-2; D perhaps matches TRBD1 (6 bases). V was pared by 0 bases and J by 6 bases, with 18 bases between. CDR3 size: 17 residues. CDR1 and CDR2 from the germline V gene are SGHRS and YFSETQ. Written as DNA, the CDR3 is TGCGCCAGCAGCTTGGGCCTACAGGGTCTTTCCCCCGGGGAGCTGTTTTTT. This sequence encodes CASSLGLQGLSPGELFF.

The chain uses TRBV11-2 and TRBJ2-3; no firm D call. V was pared by 0 bases and J by 6 bases, with 10 bases between. The CDR3 consists of 14 residues. CDR1 and CDR2 (germline): SGHAT, FQNNGV. CDR3 in amino acids: CASSLDISGDTQYF. CDR3 DNA: TGTGCCAGCAGCTTAGATATCTCTGGGGATACGCAGTATTTT. Based on the CDR3 plus reference TRBV11-2 and TRBJ2-3, the full variable domain is EAGVAQSPRYKIIEKRQSVAFWCNPISGHATLYWYQQILGQGPKLLIQFQNNGVVDDSQLPKDRFSAERLKGVDSTLKIQPAKLEDSAVYLCASSLDISGDTQYFGPGTRLTVL.

This clone was counted a single time. The chain has TRBV5-1 and TRBJ2-3; 8 nucleotides line up with TRBD2. Losses at the gene ends were 5 bases for V and 4 bases for J; bases not matched to a gene: 9. The V gene's germline CDR1 is SGHRS and CDR2 YFSETQ. The CDR3 is made up of 15 amino acids. The CDR3 nucleotides are TGCGCCAGCAGTGTAATGGCTAGCGGGTCAGATACGCAGTATTTT. This translates into CASSVMASGSDTQYF.

The chain employs TRBV19 and TRBJ1-2, with unresolved D. The germline V and J ends were trimmed by 1 base and 7 bases, with 10 bases remaining between them. The V gene's germline CDR1 is LNHDA and CDR2 SQIVND (reference sequence). The CDR3 totals 13 residues. The CDR3 reads CASSIAGISGYTF. As DNA, the CDR3 is TGTGCCAGTAGTATAGCGGGCATAAGTGGCTACACCTTC.

The chain couples TRBV6-5 to TRBJ2-7, with D hard to call. Germline assignment: CDR1 MNHEY and CDR2 SVGAGI. The germline V and J ends were trimmed by 5 bases and 6 bases, with 17 bases remaining between them. The CDR3 loop spans 14 amino acids. The CDR3 is CASSLETGLGEQYF. CDR3 nucleotides: TGTGCCAGCAGTCTTGAGACCGGGCTGGGCGAGCAGTACTTC.

The CDR3 nucleotides are TGTGCCAGCAGCTACTCCGGGACCTACGAGCAGTACTTC. Translating gives CASSYSGTYEQYF. The rearrangement uses TRBV5-6 and TRBJ2-7; D is possibly TRBD2 (5 bases). The germline V gene has CDR1 SGHDT and CDR2 YYEEEE. The CDR3 runs to 13 residues. Trimming removed 3 bases at V and 2 bases at J, with 9 bases between.

The rearrangement uses TRBV19 and TRBJ1-2; 10 nucleotides agree with TRBD1. V lost 7 bases, J lost 4 bases, and 6 bases stayed unmatched. CDR1 and CDR2 from the germline V gene are LNHDA and SQIVND (reference sequence). The CDR3 is 14 residues long. Written as DNA, the CDR3 is TGTGCCAGTATCCGGGACAGGGGAGGCTATGGCTACACCTTC. Encoded protein: CASIRDRGGYGYTF.

V and J are TRBV7-2 and TRBJ1-1, with TRBD1 as a possible D gene (5 bases). The CDR3 consists of 16 residues. Germline loops: CDR1 SGHTA, CDR2 FQGNSA. V lost 1 base and J 4 bases, leaving 16 bases between the germline ends. The CDR3 region has the DNA TGTGCCAGCAGCTTAGATGGTTTAGGGGTAGGCACTGAAGCTTTCTTT. This encodes CASSLDGLGVGTEAFF.

V and J are TRBV7-2 and TRBJ2-1; D not resolved. CDR3 length: 15 amino acids. V was clipped by 8 bases and J by 0 bases, with 14 bases between them. Germline CDR1 reads SGHTA; CDR2 reads FQGNSA. CDR3 region: CASCLEYSSYNEQFF. In nucleotides, the CDR3 is TGTGCCAGCTGTCTGGAGTACTCCTCCTACAATGAGCAGTTCTTC.

The J gene is TRBJ1-2, the V gene TRBV28, with D possibly matching TRBD1 (6 bases). The germline CDR1 and CDR2 sequences are MDHEN and SYDVKM. Deletions cut 2 bases from V and 4 bases from J, with 11 bases between. The CDR3 spans 14 residues. The chain's CDR3 is CASSLTGTSYGYTF. CDR3 in DNA: TGTGCCAGCAGTTTAACCGGGACAAGCTATGGCTACACCTTC.

V gene TRBV4-1 combines with J gene TRBJ2-5, with D perhaps given as TRBD1 or TRBD2 (6 bases each). Trimming pared 4 bases from V and 1 base from J, leaving 7 bases between. This CDR3 contains 13 residues. Germline CDR1 and CDR2: MGHRA and YSYEKL. CDR3 DNA: TGCGCCAGCAGCCGGGGGGCCCAAGAGACCCAGTACTTC. It specifies CASSRGAQETQYF.

This clone was counted only a few times. This sequence joins TRBV7-6 and TRBJ2-5, with D possibly TRBD1 on 5 matching bases. Germline-derived CDR1 and CDR2 are SGHVS and FNYEAQ. The CDR3 is 12 amino acids. The V end was cut by 1 base, the J end by 9 bases, with 9 bases between. CDR3 amino acids: CASSLVLGPQYF. The CDR3 DNA follows: TGTGCCAGCAGCTTAGTCTTGGGGCCCCAGTACTTC.

This chain connects TRBV5-1 to TRBJ2-3, with D possibly being TRBD1 (7 bases). This CDR3 spans 17 amino acids. Germline V gives CDR1 SGHRS, CDR2 YFSETQ. Trimming shortened V by 4 bases and J by 1 base, and 19 bases separated the two germline ends. CDR3 residues: CASSPDPGGGGTDTQYF. The CDR3 nucleotides read TGCGCCAGCAGCCCAGACCCAGGGGGAGGAGGCACAGATACGCAGTATTTT. The variable domain in full, with the rest retrieved from reference TRBV5-1 and TRBJ2-3, is KAGVTQTPRYLIKTRGQQVTLSCSPISGHRSVSWYQQTPGQGLQFLFEYFSETQRNKGNFPGRFSGRQFSNSRSEMNVSTLELGDSALYLCASSPDPGGGGTDTQYFGPGTRLTVL.

The rearrangement links TRBV18 to TRBJ2-3, with 12 bases that match TRBD2. There are 16 residues in the CDR3. The germline V gene encodes CDR1 KGHSH and CDR2 LQKENI. The trim removed 2 bases at V and 5 bases at J, leaving 5 bases unmatched. This chain's CDR3 is CASSPRTSGIGDTQYF. The CDR3 nucleotides read TGTGCCAGCTCACCAAGGACTAGCGGGATTGGAGATACGCAGTATTTT. Full variable domain (remainder filled in from reference TRBV18 and TRBJ2-3): NAGVMQNPRHLVRRRGQEARLRCSPMKGHSHVYWYRQLPEEGLKFMVYLQKENIIDESGMPKERFSAEFPKEGPSILRIQQVVRGDSAAYFCASSPRTSGIGDTQYFGPGTRLTVL.

This clone was recorded a few times. The chain is built from TRBV9 and TRBJ1-3, with D tentatively TRBD1 (5 bases). V lost 4 bases to trimming and J lost 0 bases, with 14 bases between them. Germline V gene lookup returns CDR1 SGDLS and CDR2 YYNGEE. This CDR3 is built from 16 residues. As DNA, the CDR3 is TGTGCCAGCAGCTTAGGACACACATTCTCTGGAAACACCATATATTTT. Amino acids: CASSLGHTFSGNTIYF. The variable domain in full, completed from reference TRBV9 and TRBJ1-3, reads DSGVTQTPKHLITATGQRVTLRCSPRSGDLSVYWYQQSLDQGLQFLIQYYNGEERAKGNILERFSAQQFPDLHSELNLSSLELGDSALYFCASSLGHTFSGNTIYFGEGSWLTVV.

The chain is built from TRBV4-3 and TRBJ1-2; possibly TRBD1 for D (6 bases). V was clipped by 0 bases and J by 8 bases, with 13 bases between them. In germline, CDR1 is LGHNA, CDR2 YSLEER. The CDR3 covers 14 residues. The CDR3 bases are TGCGCCAGCAGCCAAGAACAGGGTGGTACGGGCTACACCTTC. Encoded protein: CASSQEQGGTGYTF.

This rearrangement joins TRBV28 to TRBJ1-3; 7 bases are shared with TRBD1. V lost 6 bases to trimming and J lost 4 bases; unmatched junction nucleotides: 15. The CDR3 totals 17 residues. Germline-derived CDR1 and CDR2 are MDHEN and SYDVKM. The CDR3 is CASSPLYIRDRGNTIYF. In DNA, the CDR3 is TGTGCCAGCAGCCCTCTATACATCCGGGACAGAGGAAACACCATATATTTT.

The chain's CDR3 is CASSLSKGTGNTIYF. CDR3 bases: TGTGCCAGCAGTTTATCCAAGGGGACTGGAAACACCATATATTTT. The chain recombines TRBV28 with TRBJ1-3, with D maybe TRBD1 (5 bases). This CDR3 has 15 amino acids. V was trimmed by 1 base and J by 2 bases, leaving 9 bases between them. Germline CDR1 reads MDHEN; CDR2 reads SYDVKM.